The 10 T cell receptor beta chains presented below share a single source sample, sequenced in a study of identifying expanded T cells in peripheral blood. The table came from immunoSEQ multiplex PCR; TCRdb's copy has only in-frame clones and leaves some out. The sample holds approximately 92,000 clones, 85% seen once. The sample taken for sequencing was blood. The receptors were sampled from a person aged 18 to 70 in good health.

This clone has a handful of counts. The chain joins TRBV11-2 to TRBJ1-1, with D unresolved. The CDR3 has 13 residues. Germline CDR1 and CDR2: SGHAT and FQNNGV. The V and J ends lost 1 base and 6 bases respectively, with 9 bases between them. CDR3 residues: CASSLVGHSEAFF. Written as DNA, the CDR3 is TGTGCCAGCAGCTTAGTTGGGCATTCTGAAGCTTTCTTT.

The chain employs TRBV6-5 and TRBJ1-1; 9 nucleotides agree with TRBD1. The CDR3 is 13 residues long. V lost 7 bases and J lost 1; bases outside the gene matches: 1. CDR1 and CDR2 from the germline V gene are MNHEY and SVGAGI. The CDR3 here is CASNRGQNTEAFF. Here the CDR3 DNA reads TGTGCCAGCAACAGGGGGCAGAACACTGAAGCTTTCTTT.

The chain combines TRBV4-3 with TRBJ1-2, with a possible D match to TRBD1 (6 bases). The CDR3 length is 13 residues. Between the trimmed V and J ends, which lost 5 bases and 8 bases, there was a span of 15 bases. CDR1 is LGHNA and CDR2 is YSLEER in the germline V gene. The CDR3 is CASSSTGKGGYTF. CDR3 DNA sequence: TGCGCCAGCAGCTCAACAGGGAAGGGCGGCTACACCTTC.

The table lists this clone with a count of one. The rearrangement uses TRBV5-6 and TRBJ2-1; no clear D. Trimming stripped 0 bases from V and 7 bases from J, with 14 bases between. Germline lookup yields CDR1 SGHDT and CDR2 YYEEEE. The length of the CDR3 is 15 residues. The CDR3, as DNA: TGTGCCAGCAGCTTGGGACCTTCAGTTCTAAATGAGCAGTTCTTC. This encodes CASSLGPSVLNEQFF.

The genes are TRBV2 and TRBJ1-2; D perhaps matches TRBD1 (5 bases). The CDR3 totals 11 residues. Germline V gene sequence: CDR1 SNHLY, CDR2 FYNNEI. Trimming removed 7 bases at V and 6 bases at J, with 9 bases between. The CDR3 DNA sequence: TGTGCCAGCAACGGGGGGGATGGCTACACCTTC. This encodes CASNGGDGYTF.

This CDR3 reads CASRGVGHGPGYTF. The CDR3 DNA sequence: TGTGCCAGCAGAGGGGTGGGCCATGGGCCTGGCTACACCTTC. The chain uses TRBV27 and TRBJ1-2, with a weak D call TRBD1 (5 bases). V was cut by 6 bases and J by 7 bases, with 18 bases left in between. Germline CDR1 and CDR2: MNHEY and SMNVEV (reference sequence). The CDR3 contains 14 residues.

The chain has TRBV4-3 and TRBJ2-3; 11 bases are a match to TRBD2. CDR3 length equals 18 residues. J lost 3 bases, V lost 3 bases, and 11 bases had no gene match. The germline V gene has CDR1 LGHNA and CDR2 YSLEER. The CDR3 DNA is TGCGCCAGCAGCCAGGCGCCCACTAGCGGGGGCTTGACAGATACGCAGTATTTT. This translates into CASSQAPTSGGLTDTQYF.

J is TRBJ2-5 and V is TRBV15; the D is unclear. The germline V gene encodes CDR1 LNHNV and CDR2 YYDKDF (reference sequence). The CDR3 has 14 amino acids. The germline V and J ends were trimmed by 1 base and 1 base, with 7 bases remaining between them. The CDR3 DNA is TGTGCCACCAGCAGAGGCACACCCCAAGAGACCCAGTACTTC. It is translated as CATSRGTPQETQYF.

J is TRBJ1-4 and V is TRBV5-6; TRBD1 agrees at 7 bases. The CDR3 runs 14 residues. Unmatched junction bases numbered 4, after V lost 0 bases and J lost 8 bases. The V gene's germline CDR1 is SGHDT and CDR2 YYEEEE. CDR3: CASSLGQTGEKLFF. DNA of the CDR3: TGTGCCAGCAGCTTGGGGCAGACAGGGGAAAAACTGTTTTTT.

The chain is built from TRBV7-9 and TRBJ1-2; D is unclear. The V and J ends lost 0 bases and 5 bases respectively, with 16 bases between them. The CDR3 is 16 amino acids. The germline V gene has CDR1 SEHNR and CDR2 FQNEAQ (reference sequence). The CDR3 region is CASSLAIYQATYGYTF. The CDR3 DNA is TGTGCCAGCAGCTTAGCGATATACCAAGCGACTTATGGCTACACCTTC.